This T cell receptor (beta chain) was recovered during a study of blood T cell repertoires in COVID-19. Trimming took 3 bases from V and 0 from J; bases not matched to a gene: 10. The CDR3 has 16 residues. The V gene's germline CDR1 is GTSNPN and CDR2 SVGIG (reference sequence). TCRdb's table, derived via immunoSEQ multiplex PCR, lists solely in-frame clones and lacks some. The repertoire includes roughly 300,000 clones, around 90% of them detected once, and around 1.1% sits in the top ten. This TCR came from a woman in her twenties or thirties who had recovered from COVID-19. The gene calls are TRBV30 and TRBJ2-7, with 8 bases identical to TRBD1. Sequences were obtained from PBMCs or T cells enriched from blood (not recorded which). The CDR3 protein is CAWRPTQGVYSYEQYF. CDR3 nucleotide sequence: TGTGCCTGGAGACCAACACAGGGGGTCTACTCCTACGAGCAGTACTTC.